The next 30 T cell receptor beta chains were all read from a single sample in a study of cytomegalovirus exposure and HLA in healthy donors. PCR used 60 Vbeta primers and 13 Jbeta primers. This table comes from immunoSEQ multiplex PCR, and its TCRdb copy is limited to in-frame clones, with some not included. The sample shows about 160,000 clones, around 84% of them seen only once. Material for sequencing was PBMCs. Every receptor here comes from a man in his late teens or twenties in good health and CMV-seropositive.

The chain has TRBV7-9 and TRBJ1-1, with D hard to call. Trimming took off 6 bases at V and 7 bases at J, with 12 bases between the two ends. Germline CDR1 is SEHNR and CDR2 is FQNEAQ (reference sequence). This CDR3 has 12 amino acids. CDR3 amino acids: CASSSTEDEAFF. The CDR3 DNA reads TGTGCCAGCAGTAGTACAGAAGATGAAGCTTTCTTT.

The chain uses TRBV7-8 and TRBJ1-6, with unresolved D. Trimming took off 1 base at V and 10 bases at J, with 17 bases between the two ends. The CDR3 runs to 16 residues. The germline V gene has CDR1 SGHVS and CDR2 FQNEAQ. CDR3 loop: CASSLVSSFEVSPLHF. The CDR3 DNA reads TGTGCCAGCAGCTTAGTTAGTTCCTTCGAGGTATCACCCCTCCACTTT.

This clone was found once. This chain links TRBV4-1 with TRBJ1-2; possible D gene TRBD1, 5 bases. Germline CDR1 is MGHRA and CDR2 is YSYEKL. Trimming left V 4 bases short and J 3 bases short, with 9 bases between. The CDR3 is 13 residues long. The CDR3 DNA reads TGCGCCAGCAGCCGGGGGGTTGACTATGGCTACACCTTC. Protein: CASSRGVDYGYTF.

This chain links TRBV4-2 with TRBJ1-6, with D possibly matching TRBD1 (5 bases). Trimming cost V 3 bases and J 10 bases, with 19 bases left between them. The CDR3 runs to 16 residues. Germline-derived CDR1 and CDR2 are LGHNA and YNFKEQ. The CDR3 protein is CASSHETPGKGSPLHF. The CDR3 DNA reads TGTGCCAGCAGCCATGAAACCCCAGGGAAGGGCTCACCCCTCCACTTT.

This chain uses TRBV6-1 with TRBJ2-7, with 8 bases identical to TRBD1. From germline, CDR1 is MNHNS and CDR2 SASEGT. This CDR3 comprises 13 residues. Trimming removed 4 bases from V and 2 bases from J; junction bases left unmatched: 1. CDR3 sequence: CASSVDRAYEQYF. In nucleotides, the CDR3 is TGTGCCAGCAGTGTGGACAGGGCCTACGAGCAGTACTTC.

V gene TRBV27 combines with J gene TRBJ1-2, with 11 bases aligning to TRBD1. Trimming removed 1 base from V and 0 bases from J; junction bases left unmatched: 7. This CDR3 has 18 amino acids. The V gene's germline CDR1 is MNHEY and CDR2 SMNVEV (reference sequence). The CDR3 spells CASSLWSGTGGANYGYTF. The CDR3 nucleotides read TGTGCCAGCAGTTTATGGTCCGGGACAGGGGGTGCTAACTATGGCTACACCTTC.

The rearrangement joins TRBV19 to TRBJ2-3; a possible D gene is TRBD1 (5 bases). V shed 8 bases and J shed 4 bases, with 10 bases lying between them. The CDR3 is 12 amino acids. Germline loops: CDR1 LNHDA, CDR2 SQIVND (reference sequence). Written as DNA, the CDR3 is TGTGCCAGTTTACAGGCCCCAGATACGCAGTATTTT. This codes for CASLQAPDTQYF.

The rearrangement joins TRBV7-2 to TRBJ2-4; 11 bases agree with TRBD2. Germline V CDR1 and CDR2: SGHTA, FQGNSA. This CDR3 contains 16 residues. The trim removed 1 base at V and 7 bases at J, leaving 6 bases unmatched. The CDR3 DNA sequence: TGTGCCAGCAGCTTAGACCTAGCGGGGGGTAGGAACATTCAGTACTTC. Amino acid sequence: CASSLDLAGGRNIQYF.

Of note for this clone: The sample has other DNA sequences that encode this CDR3 too. The CDR3 sequence is CASSYGQGAYEQYF. In DNA form, the CDR3 reads TGTGCCAGCAGTTACGGCCAGGGGGCCTACGAGCAGTACTTC. The V and J genes are TRBV6-5 and TRBJ2-7, with 7 bases identical to TRBD1. Germline loops: CDR1 MNHEY, CDR2 SVGAGI. The V gene end was trimmed by 2 bases and the J gene end by 2 bases; junction bases not matched to a gene: 3. The CDR3 consists of 14 residues.

In DNA form, the CDR3 reads TGTGCCAGCAGCTTTATGACTCGAGACAGGGAGTACGAGCAGTACTTC. It translates to CASSFMTRDREYEQYF. The chain is built from TRBV12-1 and TRBJ2-7; the DNA was not used to check the table's D call, TRBD1. TRBV12-1 is noted as a pseudogene. The CDR3 has 16 amino acids.

The chain has TRBV1 and TRBJ2-5; TRBD2, the D gene given by the table, was not confirmed from the DNA. TRBV1 is a listed pseudogene. The CDR3 spans 17 residues. CDR3: CTSSQDMGGGRWETQYF. CDR3 in DNA: TGCACCAGCAGCCAAGATATGGGGGGGGGCCGTTGGGAGACCCAGTACTTC.

This clone was counted a few times. V usage is TRBV19 and J usage is TRBJ2-6; D may be TRBD2 (5 bases). The CDR3 loop spans 18 amino acids. V was cut by 3 bases and J by 0 bases, with 15 bases left in between. Germline loops: CDR1 LNHDA, CDR2 SQIVND (reference sequence). CDR3 residues: CASSIRTSTTSGANVLTF. In DNA, the CDR3 is TGTGCCAGTAGTATTCGGACTTCCACCACCTCTGGGGCCAACGTCCTGACTTTC.

The chain is built from TRBV29-1 and TRBJ2-7; D might be TRBD1 (6 bases). V was shortened by 7 bases and J by 6 bases, with 19 bases between the two germline ends. The CDR3 is made up of 13 amino acids. Per the germline V gene, CDR1 is SQVTM and CDR2 is ANQGSEA. The CDR3 loop is CSGSQGIGGEQYF. In nucleotides, the CDR3 is TGCAGCGGCTCACAGGGTATTGGTGGCGAGCAGTACTTC.

The genes are TRBV2 and TRBJ2-5, with D possibly being TRBD2 (5 bases). V lost 4 bases and J 1 base, leaving 10 bases between the germline ends. Germline V gives CDR1 SNHLY, CDR2 FYNNEI. The CDR3 covers 14 residues. CDR3 coding DNA: TGTGCCAGCAGTGGAGGGCTGTTCCAAGAGACCCAGTACTTC. It specifies CASSGGLFQETQYF.

The chain combines TRBV19 with TRBJ2-3; the match to TRBD2 covers 9 bases. Looked up from germline, CDR1 is LNHDA and CDR2 is SQIVND (reference sequence). The CDR3 sequence is 18 residues long. The junction had 12 bases not matched to a gene; V was cut back by 0 bases and J by 5 bases. The CDR3 region has the DNA TGTGCCAGTAGTATAGAAGGGGGGCGGGGGGGCATTGGAGATACGCAGTATTTT. It translates to CASSIEGGRGGIGDTQYF.

The chain links TRBV2 to TRBJ2-2; weak D call: TRBD1 (6 bases). The CDR3 length is 14 residues. The germline gives CDR1 SNHLY, CDR2 FYNNEI. V lost 8 bases and J 1 base, leaving 11 bases between the germline ends. CDR3 sequence reads: CASPRGENTGELFF. The DNA for the CDR3 is TGTGCCAGCCCCAGGGGTGAGAACACCGGGGAGCTGTTTTTT.

This clone turned up a few times. V and J are TRBV9 and TRBJ2-7; 10 nucleotides agree with TRBD2. This CDR3 spans 13 amino acids. The germline V gene has CDR1 SGDLS and CDR2 YYNGEE. Losses at the gene ends were 2 bases for V and 5 bases for J; bases not matched to a gene: 1. The CDR3 sequence: CASSVGLADEQYF. CDR3 coding DNA: TGTGCCAGCAGCGTCGGACTAGCGGACGAGCAGTACTTC.

Concerning this clone itself: Within the sample, other DNA sequences also encode this same CDR3. V usage is TRBV9 and J usage is TRBJ1-2, with D possibly matching TRBD1 (6 bases). Germline V gene sequence: CDR1 SGDLS, CDR2 YYNGEE. The CDR3 is 15 residues long. Trimming cost V 4 bases and J 8 bases, with 21 bases left between them. CDR3 DNA: TGTGCCAGCAGCATACCTGACACAGGGAAGGGCGGCTACACCTTC. Its protein is CASSIPDTGKGGYTF.

The chain combines TRBV15 with TRBJ2-7, with 7 bases matching TRBD2. Germline V gene lookup returns CDR1 LNHNV and CDR2 YYDKDF (reference sequence). V lost 4 bases and J lost 8; bases outside the gene matches: 11. CDR3 length: 14 residues. CDR3 DNA: TGTGCCACCAGCACACCGGGACTACCTATGAAGCAGTACTTC. Translated: CATSTPGLPMKQYF.

This clone occurred once. The chain recombines TRBV7-3 with TRBJ2-3, with D unresolved. Trimming pared 3 bases from V and 4 bases from J, leaving 8 bases between. CDR1 and CDR2 (germline): SGHTA, FQGTGA. The CDR3 sequence is 13 residues long. The DNA for the CDR3 is TGTGCCAGCAGCTTCAGTCAGGCAGATACGCAGTATTTT. Translating gives CASSFSQADTQYF.

In the case of this clone: Germline is not matched at one junction end, which may reflect a read error. This chain connects TRBV7-6 to TRBJ2-6; 9 bases are shared with TRBD1. The length of the CDR3 is 20 residues. Per the germline V gene, CDR1 is SGHVS and CDR2 is FNYEAQ. CDR3: CASSLVPDETGGSGANGLTF. The CDR3, as DNA: TGTGCCAGCAGCTTAGTCCCAGATGAGACAGGGGGGTCTGGGGCCAACGGCCTGACTTTC. Using reference TRBV7-6 and TRBJ2-6 for the parts outside the CDR3, the full variable domain is GAGVSQSPRYKVTKRGQDVALRCDPISGHVSLYWYRQALGQGPEFLTYFNYEAQQDKSGLPNDRFSAERPEGSISTLTIQRTEQRDSAMYRCASSLVPDETGGSGANGLTFGAGSRLTVL.

In its sample, this clone was seen a few times. The V gene is TRBV7-2, the J gene TRBJ2-1; the match to TRBD2 covers 8 bases. CDR3 length equals 15 residues. Losses at the gene ends were 1 base for V and 7 bases for J; bases not matched to a gene: 6. Germline lookup yields CDR1 SGHTA and CDR2 FQGNSA. Here the CDR3 reads CASSLDPLAVNEQFF. CDR3 bases: TGTGCCAGCAGCTTAGACCCACTAGCGGTGAATGAGCAGTTCTTC. The full variable domain, with the rest looked up from reference TRBV7-2 and TRBJ2-1, is GAGVSQSPSNKVTEKGKDVELRCDPISGHTALYWYRQSLGQGLEFLIYFQGNSAPDKSGLPSDRFSAERTGGSVSTLTIQRTQQEDSAVYLCASSLDPLAVNEQFFGPGTRLTVL.

The V and J genes are TRBV7-2 and TRBJ1-6; 7 positions match TRBD1. V trimming: 6 bases; J trimming: 7 bases; junction bases outside the gene matches: 9. This CDR3 contains 15 residues. Germline CDR1 and CDR2: SGHTA and FQGNSA. The CDR3 DNA reads TGTGCCAGCAGTCGTGGACAGGTTGGGAATTCACCCCTCCACTTT. Its translation: CASSRGQVGNSPLHF.

This clone was detected only once. The V gene is TRBV10-3, the J gene TRBJ1-5; maybe TRBD1 (5 bases). V shed 2 bases and J shed 1 base, with 9 bases lying between them. The CDR3 totals 15 residues. The germline CDR1 and CDR2 sequences are ENHRY and SYGVKD. CDR3 nucleotides: TGTGCCATCAGTGAGGCGGGACTGAGCAATCAGCCCCAGCATTTT. This translates into CAISEAGLSNQPQHF.

This clone was seen once. V usage is TRBV6-6 and J usage is TRBJ1-4; D perhaps matches TRBD1 (6 bases). Germline V CDR1 and CDR2: MNHNY, SVGAGI (reference sequence). CDR3 length: 14 residues. Between the trimmed V and J ends, which lost 2 bases and 5 bases, there was a span of 9 bases. The CDR3 nucleotides are TGTGCCAGCAGTTACACAGGGATGAATGAAAAACTGTTTTTT. This gives the protein CASSYTGMNEKLFF.

The rearrangement uses TRBV5-1 and TRBJ1-2; 7 nucleotides align to TRBD1. The CDR3 spans 13 residues. Germline values: CDR1 SGHRS, CDR2 YFSETQ. V dropped 3 bases and J dropped 2; count of bases not matched to a gene: 1. The CDR3: CASSWGQNYGYTF. CDR3 nucleotide sequence: TGCGCCAGCAGCTGGGGACAGAACTATGGCTACACCTTC. The full variable domain, completed using reference TRBV5-1 and TRBJ1-2, is KAGVTQTPRYLIKTRGQQVTLSCSPISGHRSVSWYQQTPGQGLQFLFEYFSETQRNKGNFPGRFSGRQFSNSRSEMNVSTLELGDSALYLCASSWGQNYGYTFGSGTRLTVV.

This chain uses TRBV6-1 with TRBJ2-1; the match to TRBD2 covers 8 bases. Looked up from germline, CDR1 is MNHNS and CDR2 is SASEGT. The trim removed 6 bases at V and 6 bases at J, leaving 4 bases unmatched. CDR3 length equals 13 residues. For the CDR3, the DNA is TGTGCCAGCAGGCTACTAGCGGTCAATGAGCAGTTCTTC. It encodes CASRLLAVNEQFF.

V gene TRBV9 combines with J gene TRBJ2-3; 7 bases are shared with TRBD2. The CDR3 has 15 residues. Germline V gene sequence: CDR1 SGDLS, CDR2 YYNGEE. Trimming at V came to 3 bases and at J to 0 bases, leaving 4 bases not matched to a gene. Written as DNA, the CDR3 is TGTGCCAGCAGCGGCGGGGGACTTAGCACAGATACGCAGTATTTT. Amino acid sequence: CASSGGGLSTDTQYF.

The chain joins TRBV13 to TRBJ2-7, with D maybe TRBD1 (5 bases). The CDR3 loop spans 14 amino acids. CDR1 is PRHDT, CDR2 FYEKMQ, per germline (reference sequence). V shed 5 bases and J shed 2 bases, with 13 bases lying between them. The CDR3 here is CASSTRAGTYEQYF. DNA for the CDR3: TGTGCCAGCAGCACAAGAGCAGGGACCTACGAGCAGTACTTC.

This clone was observed once. The rearrangement uses TRBV4-3 and TRBJ1-1, with a tentative D call TRBD1 (5 bases). The V gene's germline CDR1 is LGHNA and CDR2 YSLEER. The CDR3 sequence is 16 residues long. Between the trimmed V and J ends, which lost 1 base and 1 base, there was a span of 13 bases. CDR3 nucleotides: TGCGCCAGCAGCCAAGGGCAGGGCCGGAGGAACACTGAAGCTTTCTTT. Protein sequence: CASSQGQGRRNTEAFF.